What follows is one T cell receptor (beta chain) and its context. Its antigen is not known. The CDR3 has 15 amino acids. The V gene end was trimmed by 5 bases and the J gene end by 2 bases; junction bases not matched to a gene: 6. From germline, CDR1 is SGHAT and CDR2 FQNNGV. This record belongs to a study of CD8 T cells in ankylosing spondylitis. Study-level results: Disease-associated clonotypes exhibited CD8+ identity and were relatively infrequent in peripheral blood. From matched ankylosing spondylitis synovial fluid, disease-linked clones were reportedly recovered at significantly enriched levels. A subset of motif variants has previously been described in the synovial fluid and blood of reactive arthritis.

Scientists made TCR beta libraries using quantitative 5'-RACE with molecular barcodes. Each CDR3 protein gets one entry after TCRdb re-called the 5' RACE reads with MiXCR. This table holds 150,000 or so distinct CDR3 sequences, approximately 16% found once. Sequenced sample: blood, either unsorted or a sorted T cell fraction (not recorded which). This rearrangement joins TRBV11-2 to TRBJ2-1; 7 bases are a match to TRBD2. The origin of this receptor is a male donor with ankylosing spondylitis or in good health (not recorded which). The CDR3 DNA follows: TGTGCCAGCAGCCGTATGGCGGGGGCCTACAATGAGCAGTTCTTC. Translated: CASSRMAGAYNEQFF.